This T cell receptor (beta chain) was sequenced in a study of blood T cell repertoires in COVID-19. Background on the study: Researchers got acute and convalescent COVID-19 samples from the United States, Italy and Spain. The analysed material was cDNA or gDNA that came from T cells, B-cell-depleted T cells, or PBMCs.

As processed by the authors: Reference gene primer amplification gave estimated nucleated cell counts. TCRdb keeps only in-frame clones here, not all; method: immunoSEQ multiplex PCR. The V and J calls and clone size come from that table; D and trimming were worked out from the DNA. This sample has hundreds of thousands of clones, with 87% found just once. Trimming removed 3 bases at V and 5 bases at J, with 13 bases between. This CDR3 spans 14 amino acids. Looked up from germline, CDR1 is SGDLS and CDR2 is YYNGEE. This clonotype was obtained from a woman between 35 and 50 years old who had recovered from COVID-19. The specimen was peripheral blood. This rearrangement joins TRBV9 to TRBJ2-3; a weak D match, TRBD1 (5 bases). This chain's CDR3 is CASSGGHREDTQYF. The CDR3 bases are TGTGCCAGCAGCGGTGGACACCGCGAAGATACGCAGTATTTT.